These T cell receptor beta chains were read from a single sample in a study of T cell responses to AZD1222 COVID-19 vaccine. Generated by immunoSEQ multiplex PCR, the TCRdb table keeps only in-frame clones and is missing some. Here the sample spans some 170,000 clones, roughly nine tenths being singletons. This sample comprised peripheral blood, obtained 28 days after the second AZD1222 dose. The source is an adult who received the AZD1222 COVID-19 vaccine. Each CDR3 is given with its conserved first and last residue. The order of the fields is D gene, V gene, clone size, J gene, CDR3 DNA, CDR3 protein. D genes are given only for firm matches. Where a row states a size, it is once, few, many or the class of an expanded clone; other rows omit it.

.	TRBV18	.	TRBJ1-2	TGTGCCAGCTCACCGTCCGGGGCTAACTATGGCTACACCTTC	CASSPSGANYGYTF
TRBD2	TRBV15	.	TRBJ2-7	TGTGCCACCAGCCGACCTAGCGGGAGGTCCTACGAGCAGTACTTC	CATSRPSGRSYEQYF
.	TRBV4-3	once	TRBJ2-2	TGCGCCAGCAGCCAAGATATCGGGGTGAACACCGGGGAGCTGTTTTTT	CASSQDIGVNTGELFF
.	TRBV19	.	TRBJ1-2	TGTGCCAGTAGAGTGGGTAATGGCTACACCTTC	CASRVGNGYTF
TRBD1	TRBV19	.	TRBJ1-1	TGTGCCAGTCAGGACAGGCCCCGCACTGAAGCTTTCTTT	CASQDRPRTEAFF
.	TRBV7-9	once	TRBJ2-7	TGTGCCAGCAGCTTATGGGCTCGGGAGCAGTACTTC	CASSLWAREQYF
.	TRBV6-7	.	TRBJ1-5	TGTGCCAGCAGTTACTCGCCCAGAAATCAGCCCCAGCATTTT	CASSYSPRNQPQHF
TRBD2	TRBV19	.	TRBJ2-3	TGTGCCAGTAGTATGGGAATAGGGCGGACTAGCGGGAATCCAGATACGCAGTATTTT	CASSMGIGRTSGNPDTQYF
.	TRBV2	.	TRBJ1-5	TGTGCCAGCATGAATAGCAATCAGCCCCAGCATTTT	CASMNSNQPQHF
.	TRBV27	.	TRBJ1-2	TGTGCCAGCAGTTTATCAAACGCAGGGGCCTACTATGGCTACACCTTC	CASSLSNAGAYYGYTF
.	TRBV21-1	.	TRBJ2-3	TGTGCCAGCAAATCTCATACGCAGTATTTT	CASKSHTQYF
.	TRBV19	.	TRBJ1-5	TGTGCCACCACCACCAGGGGTTCCAATCAGCCCCAGCATTTT	CATTTRGSNQPQHF
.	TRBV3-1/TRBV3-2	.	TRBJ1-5	TGTGCCAGCAGCCAGTTATTCGGGCCCCAGCATTTT	CASSQLFGPQHF
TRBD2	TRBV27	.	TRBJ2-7	TGTGCCAGCAGCAGACTAGCGGGGGCCTCCTCCTACGAGCAGTACTTC	CASSRLAGASSYEQYF
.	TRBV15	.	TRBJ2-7	TGTGCCACCAGCAGAGATGCGCAGGGTACCTACGAGCAGTACTTC	CATSRDAQGTYEQYF
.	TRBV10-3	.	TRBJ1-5	TGTGCCATCAGTGGGGGCCGGGGGGCCTATCAGCCCCAGCATTTT	CAISGGRGAYQPQHF
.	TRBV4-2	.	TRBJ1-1	TGTGCCAGCAGCCGGGCGGGCGGGAACATGAACACTGAAGCTTTCTTT	CASSRAGGNMNTEAFF
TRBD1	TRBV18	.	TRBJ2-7	TGTGCCAGCTCACCACCCGGGACAGGGCGCGACGAGCAGTACTTC	CASSPPGTGRDEQYF
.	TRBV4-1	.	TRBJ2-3	TGCGCCAGCAGCCGTTTCCTGACAGATACGCAGTATTTT	CASSRFLTDTQYF
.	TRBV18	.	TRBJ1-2	TGTGCCAGCTCACTCGACAGGCAGGCATCCTTGGGGTATGGCTACACCTTC	CASSLDRQASLGYGYTF
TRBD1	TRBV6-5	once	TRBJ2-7	TGTGCCAGCAGTCCCGGGACAGGCTACGAGCAGTACTTC	CASSPGTGYEQYF
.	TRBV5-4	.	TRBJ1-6	TGTGCCAGCAGCTTGGGGGGGGCCGGGAATTCACCCCTCCACTTT	CASSLGGAGNSPLHF
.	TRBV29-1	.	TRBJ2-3	TGCAGCGTTGCAGGGGCTTCTCTCACAGATACGCAGTATTTT	CSVAGASLTDTQYF
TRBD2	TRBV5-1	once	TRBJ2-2	TGCGCCAGCAGTCGGGACTACCCCGGGGAGCTGTTTTTT	CASSRDYPGELFF
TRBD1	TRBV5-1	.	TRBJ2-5	TGCGCCAGCAGCCCGCGACAGGGTATACAAGAGACCCAGTACTTC	CASSPRQGIQETQYF
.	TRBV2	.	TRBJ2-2	TGTGCCAGCAATTGGGTTGGCCCCGGGGAGCTGTTTTTT	CASNWVGPGELFF
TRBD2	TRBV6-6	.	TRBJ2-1	TGTGCCAGCAGTTTAACTAGCGGGAGGGCCAATGAGCAGTTCTTC	CASSLTSGRANEQFF
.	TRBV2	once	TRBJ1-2	TGTGCCAGCAGTGAAGTGTCCAGGCGCGTCTATGGCTACACCTTC	CASSEVSRRVYGYTF
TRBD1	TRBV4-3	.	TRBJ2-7	TGCGCCAGCAGCCAAGATGGGACAGGTAGAAGCGAGCAGTACTTC	CASSQDGTGRSEQYF
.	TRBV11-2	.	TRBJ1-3	TGTGCCAGCAGCTTAACATCCCAACTGAGCTCTGGAAACACCATATATTTT	CASSLTSQLSSGNTIYF
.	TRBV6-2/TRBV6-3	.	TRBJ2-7	TGTGCCAGCAGTTACTCGACCGGGGCCATCTCCTACGAGCAGTACTTC	CASSYSTGAISYEQYF
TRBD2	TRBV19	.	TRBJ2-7	TGTGCCAGTAGTATCGGGACTAGCGGCTACGAGCAGTACTTC	CASSIGTSGYEQYF
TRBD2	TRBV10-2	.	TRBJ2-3	TGCGCCAGCAGTCCTAGCGGGGGGGGGAATACGCAGTATTTT	CASSPSGGGNTQYF
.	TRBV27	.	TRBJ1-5	TGTGCCAGCAGTGGCGTATTAGGGCAGCCCCAGCATTTT	CASSGVLGQPQHF
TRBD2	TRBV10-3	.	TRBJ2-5	TGTGCCATCAGTGATCCGAGCGGGGGGCGTGAGACCCAGTACTTC	CAISDPSGGRETQYF
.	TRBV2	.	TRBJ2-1	TGTGCCAGCAGAGCCAGTACAGGGAACAATGAGCAGTTCTTC	CASRASTGNNEQFF
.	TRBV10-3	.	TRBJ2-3	TGTGCCATCAGTGAGCCTAGCGCGCTTAGCACAGATACGCAGTATTTT	CAISEPSALSTDTQYF
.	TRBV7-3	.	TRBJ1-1	TGTGCCAGCAGCTTAACGCGTGGGCAGGGCGGCACTGAAGCTTTCTTT	CASSLTRGQGGTEAFF
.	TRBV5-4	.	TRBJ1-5	TGTGCCAGCAGCTCGGGTCAGAATCAGCCCCAGCATTTT	CASSSGQNQPQHF
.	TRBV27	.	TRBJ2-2	TGTGCCAGCAGTTTATGGGCTAGCTACACCGGGGAGCTGTTTTTT	CASSLWASYTGELFF
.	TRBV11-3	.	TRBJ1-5	TGTGCCAGCAGCTTAGATGGGTGTGGGCTGGATCAGCCCCAGCATTTT	CASSLDGCGLDQPQHF
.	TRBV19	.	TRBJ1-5	TGTGCCAGTAGTATGGGGGCCCAGCCCCAGCATTTT	CASSMGAQPQHF
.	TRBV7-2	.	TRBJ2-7	TGTGCCAGCAGCTTATACGGCCCCACCTACGAGCAGTACTTC	CASSLYGPTYEQYF
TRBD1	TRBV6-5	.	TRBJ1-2	TGTGCCAGCAGTACCACAGACAGGGGATTCTATGGCTACACCTTC	CASSTTDRGFYGYTF